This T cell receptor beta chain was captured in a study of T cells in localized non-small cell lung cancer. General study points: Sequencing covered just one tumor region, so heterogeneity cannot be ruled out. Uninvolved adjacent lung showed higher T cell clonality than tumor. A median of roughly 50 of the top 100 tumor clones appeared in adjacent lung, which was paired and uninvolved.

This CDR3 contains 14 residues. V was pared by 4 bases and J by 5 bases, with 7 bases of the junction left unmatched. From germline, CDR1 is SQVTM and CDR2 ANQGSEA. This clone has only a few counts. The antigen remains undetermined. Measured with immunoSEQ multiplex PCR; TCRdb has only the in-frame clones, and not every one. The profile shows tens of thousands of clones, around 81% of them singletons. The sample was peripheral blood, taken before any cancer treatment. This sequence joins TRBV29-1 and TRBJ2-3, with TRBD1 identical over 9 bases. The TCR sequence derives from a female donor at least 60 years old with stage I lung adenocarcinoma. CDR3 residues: CSVVIGTGKDTQYF. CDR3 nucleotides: TGCAGCGTTGTGATCGGGACAGGGAAAGATACGCAGTATTTT.